The present T cell receptor beta chain was sequenced within a study of T cells in Graves' hyperthyroidism and ophthalmopathy. Amplification of TCR beta CDR3 regions was performed using RNA transcripts as template. The HTBI primer set served for first-round RT-PCR of the TCR CDR3. TCRdb called the multiplex PCR reads again in MiXCR, with one record for every CDR3 protein. This table holds roughly 330,000 distinct CDR3 sequences, roughly 17% found once. Germline V gene sequence: CDR1 MGHRA, CDR2 YSYEKL. Trimming at V came to 2 bases and at J to 3 bases, leaving 11 bases not matched to a gene. The length of the CDR3 is 18 residues. Study results and caveats: Most clonotypes that expanded in the thyroid above 0.001 also showed up in blood.

This clonotype was seen repeatedly, ten times or more. Antigen: not known. The specimen sequenced was blood. The clonotype was recovered from a man aged 25-40 years with Graves' hyperthyroidism. The chain links TRBV4-1 to TRBJ1-1; 11 bases line up with TRBD1. The CDR3 DNA sequence: TGCGCCAGCAGCCAAAGACGAAGGGACAGGGGGATGGACACTGAAGCTTTCTTT. It encodes CASSQRRRDRGMDTEAFF.